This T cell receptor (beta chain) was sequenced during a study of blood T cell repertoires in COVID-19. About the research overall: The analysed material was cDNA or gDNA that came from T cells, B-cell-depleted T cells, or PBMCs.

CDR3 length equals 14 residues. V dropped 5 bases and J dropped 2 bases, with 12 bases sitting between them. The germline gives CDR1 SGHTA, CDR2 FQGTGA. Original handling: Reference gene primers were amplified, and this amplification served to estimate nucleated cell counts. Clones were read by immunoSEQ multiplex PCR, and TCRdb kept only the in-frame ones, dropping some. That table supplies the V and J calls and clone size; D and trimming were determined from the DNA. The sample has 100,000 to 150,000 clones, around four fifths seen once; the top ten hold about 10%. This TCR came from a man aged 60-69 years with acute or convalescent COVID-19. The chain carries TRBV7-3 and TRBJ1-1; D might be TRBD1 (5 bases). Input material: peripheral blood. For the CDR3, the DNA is TGTGCCAGCAGCACCACAGGACCCAACACTGAAGCTTTCTTT. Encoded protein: CASSTTGPNTEAFF.